Here is one T cell receptor (beta chain) with its context. What it binds is not known. Healthy bone marrow donors made up the cohort. These data come from a study of cytomegalovirus exposure and HLA in healthy donors. Primers included in the PCR were 60 Vbeta and 13 Jbeta primers. Only in-frame clones appear in the TCRdb table, and some are missing; sequencing was by immunoSEQ multiplex PCR. This sample yields approximately 120,000 clones, of which about 80% are seen a single time; 3.6% belongs to the top ten. Study-level points and caveats: Within an earlier analysis, most TCR beta V segments proved productive either about 90% or about 30% of the time. An analysis was carried out later, and it reportedly showed fewer N-insertions in an Asian-associated ancestry cluster than the approximately 670-donor mean.

Deletions cut 0 bases from V and 5 bases from J, with 11 bases between. This CDR3 is built from 15 residues. Germline values: CDR1 SGHRS, CDR2 YFSETQ. This chain connects TRBV5-1 to TRBJ2-2; possibly TRBD1 for D (6 bases). The clonotype comes from a woman in her thirties or forties in good health and CMV-seropositive. The specimen was PBMCs. CDR3 nucleotides: TGCGCCAGCAGCTTGGTTCAGGGGCTGACCGGGGAGCTGTTTTTT. Its translation is CASSLVQGLTGELFF.